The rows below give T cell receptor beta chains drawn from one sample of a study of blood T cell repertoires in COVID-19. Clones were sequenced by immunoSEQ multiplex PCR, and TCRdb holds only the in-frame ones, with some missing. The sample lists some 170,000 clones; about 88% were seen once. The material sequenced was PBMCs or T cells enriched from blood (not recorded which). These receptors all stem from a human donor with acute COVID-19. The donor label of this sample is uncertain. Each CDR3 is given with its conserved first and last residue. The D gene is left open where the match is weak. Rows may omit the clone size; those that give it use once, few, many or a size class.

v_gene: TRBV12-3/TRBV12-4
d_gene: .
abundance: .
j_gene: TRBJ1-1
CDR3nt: TGTGCCAGCAGTGCCGGGGCTGAAGCTTTCTTT
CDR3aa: CASSAGAEAFF

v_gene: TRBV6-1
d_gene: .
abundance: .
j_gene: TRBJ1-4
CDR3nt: TGTGCCAGCAGTGAAGAGGTGAGGGCTCGAACCGGCAAACTGTTTTTT
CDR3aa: CASSEEVRARTGKLFF

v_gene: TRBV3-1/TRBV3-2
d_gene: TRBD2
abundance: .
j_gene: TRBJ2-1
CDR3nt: TGTGCCAGCAGCCCCCTAAGCGGGGGTGACAATGAGCAGTTCTTC
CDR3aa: CASSPLSGGDNEQFF

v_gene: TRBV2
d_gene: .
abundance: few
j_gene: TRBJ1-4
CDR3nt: TGTGCCAGCAGTGTTACAGGGAGACAAAATGAAAAACTGTTTTTT
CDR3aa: CASSVTGRQNEKLFF

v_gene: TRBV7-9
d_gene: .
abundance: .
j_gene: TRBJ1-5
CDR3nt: TGTGCCAGCAGCCCCGACGGTGCAGGGAATCAGCCCCAGCATTTT
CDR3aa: CASSPDGAGNQPQHF

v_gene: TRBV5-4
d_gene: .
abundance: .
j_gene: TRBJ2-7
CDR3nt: TGTGCCAGCAGCTTTCGGGGGTCCGAGCAGTACTTC
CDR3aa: CASSFRGSEQYF

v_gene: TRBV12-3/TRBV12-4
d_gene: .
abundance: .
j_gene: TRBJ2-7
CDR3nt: TGTGCCAGCAGTTTCAAGGGGTCCTACGAGCAGTACTTC
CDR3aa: CASSFKGSYEQYF

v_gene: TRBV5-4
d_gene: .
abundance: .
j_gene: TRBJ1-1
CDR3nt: TGTGCCAGCAGTCCTCCCCCGCGGGGAACGAACACTGAAGCTTTCTTT
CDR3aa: CASSPPPRGTNTEAFF

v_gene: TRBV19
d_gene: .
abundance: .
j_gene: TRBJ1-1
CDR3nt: TGTGCCAGTAGGGCGAGGTCTCGCGGGGGGGCTTTCTTT
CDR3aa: CASRARSRGGAFF

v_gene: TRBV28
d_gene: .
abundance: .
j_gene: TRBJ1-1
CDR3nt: TGTGCCAGCAGTTCCCCGGAGAGTTACACTGAAGCTTTCTTT
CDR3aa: CASSSPESYTEAFF

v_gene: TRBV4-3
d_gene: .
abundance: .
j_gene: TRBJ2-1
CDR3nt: TGCGCCAGCAGCCAAGATGGCAGGGGGGATGAGCAGTTCTTC
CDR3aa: CASSQDGRGDEQFF

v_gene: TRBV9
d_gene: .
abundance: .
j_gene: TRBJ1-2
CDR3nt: TGTGCCAGCAGCGTAGATCACAGAATTTCCTATGGCTACACCTTC
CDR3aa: CASSVDHRISYGYTF

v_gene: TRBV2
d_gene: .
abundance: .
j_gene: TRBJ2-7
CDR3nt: TGTGCCAGCAGCCTCTACGACGAGCAGTACTTC
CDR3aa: CASSLYDEQYF

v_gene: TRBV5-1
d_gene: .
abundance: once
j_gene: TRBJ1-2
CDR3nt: TGCGCCAGCAGCTTCTTCGACAGATCGGCTAACTATGGCTACACCTTC
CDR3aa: CASSFFDRSANYGYTF

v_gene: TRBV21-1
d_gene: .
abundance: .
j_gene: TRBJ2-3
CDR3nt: TGTGCCAGCAGCGAACAGGTGTTTACAGATACGCAGTATTTT
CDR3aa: CASSEQVFTDTQYF

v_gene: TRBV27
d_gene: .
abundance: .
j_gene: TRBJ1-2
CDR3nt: TGTGCCAGCAGTTTAACTCCAGGGGCCGACTATGGCTACACCTTC
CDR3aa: CASSLTPGADYGYTF

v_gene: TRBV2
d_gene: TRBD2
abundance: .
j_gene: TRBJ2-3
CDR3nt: TGTGCCAGCAGTCGGACTAGCGGGGGAACCTCCGATACGCAGTATTTT
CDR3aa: CASSRTSGGTSDTQYF

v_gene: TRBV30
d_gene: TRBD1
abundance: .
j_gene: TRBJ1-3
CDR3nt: TGTGCCTTTCGACAGGGGAGAAACACCATATATTTT
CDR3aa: CAFRQGRNTIYF

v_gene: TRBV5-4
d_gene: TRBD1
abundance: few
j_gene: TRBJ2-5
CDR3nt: TGTGCCAGCAGCCACCAACAGGGGGCAGACCAAGAGACCCAGTACTTC
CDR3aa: CASSHQQGADQETQYF

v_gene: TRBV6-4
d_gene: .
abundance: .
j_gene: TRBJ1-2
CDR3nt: TGTGCCAGCAGTGACTCTGTAGACTCCCCTAACTATGGCTACACCTTC
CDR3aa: CASSDSVDSPNYGYTF

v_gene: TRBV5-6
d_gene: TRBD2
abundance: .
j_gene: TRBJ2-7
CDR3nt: TGTGCCAGCAGCTTGGGACTAGCGTACTACGAGCAGTACTTC
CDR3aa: CASSLGLAYYEQYF

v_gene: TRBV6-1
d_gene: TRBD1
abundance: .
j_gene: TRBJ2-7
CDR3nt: TGTGCCAGCAGTGACCCCCCCTGGGGACAGGGGAATCTACACGAGCAGTACTTC
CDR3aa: CASSDPPWGQGNLHEQYF

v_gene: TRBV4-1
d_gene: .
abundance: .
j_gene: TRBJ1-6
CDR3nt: TGCGCCAGCAGCCAAAGCGGAGGGTCACCCCTCCACTTT
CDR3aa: CASSQSGGSPLHF

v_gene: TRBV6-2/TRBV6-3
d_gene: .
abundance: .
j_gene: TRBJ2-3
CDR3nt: TGTGCCAGCAGTTACTGGGGGGACGTAGATACGCAGTATTTT
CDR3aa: CASSYWGDVDTQYF

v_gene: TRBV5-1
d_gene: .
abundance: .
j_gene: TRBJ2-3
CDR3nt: TGCGCCAGCATGTGGGGCGGACGTCTGTCAGATACGCAGTATTTT
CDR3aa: CASMWGGRLSDTQYF

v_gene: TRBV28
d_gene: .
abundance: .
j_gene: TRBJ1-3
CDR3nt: TGTGCCAGCAGTTCGGGACACCCTGGAAACACCATATATTTT
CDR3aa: CASSSGHPGNTIYF

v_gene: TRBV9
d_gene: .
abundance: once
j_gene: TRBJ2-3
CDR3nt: TGTGCCAGCAGTCCTACAGGGATGGTCGGGACAGATACGCAGTATTTT
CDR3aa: CASSPTGMVGTDTQYF

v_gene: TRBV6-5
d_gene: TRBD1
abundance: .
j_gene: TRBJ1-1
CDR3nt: TGTGCCAGCAGTTACCGCCAGGGGGGAGGTGACACTGAAGCTTTCTTT
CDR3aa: CASSYRQGGGDTEAFF

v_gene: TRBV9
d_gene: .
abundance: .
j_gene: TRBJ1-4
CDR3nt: TGTGCCAGCAGCGTACGGGACAACGAAAAACTGTTTTTT
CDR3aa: CASSVRDNEKLFF

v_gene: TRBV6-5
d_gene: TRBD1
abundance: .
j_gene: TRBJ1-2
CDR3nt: TGTGCCAGCACCCATTCCGGGACAGGGTACTATGGCTACACCTTC
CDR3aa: CASTHSGTGYYGYTF

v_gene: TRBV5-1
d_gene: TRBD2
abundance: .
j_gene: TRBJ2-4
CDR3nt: TGCGCCAGCAGCGCAGCGGGGGCCAAAAACATTCAGTACTTC
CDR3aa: CASSAAGAKNIQYF

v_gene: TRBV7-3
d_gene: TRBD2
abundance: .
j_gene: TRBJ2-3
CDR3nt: TGTGCCAGCAGCCTGGGACTAGCGGGTCGTCCGCAGTATTTT
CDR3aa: CASSLGLAGRPQYF

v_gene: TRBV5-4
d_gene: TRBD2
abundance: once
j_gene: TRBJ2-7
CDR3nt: TGTGCCAGCAGCGCCCTGAACGGGGGGGCCTACGAGCAGTACTTC
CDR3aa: CASSALNGGAYEQYF

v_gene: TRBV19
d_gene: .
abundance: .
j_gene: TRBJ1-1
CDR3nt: TGTGCCAGTATCGATACTCCCGCCAGGTATGGAACTGAAGCTTTCTTT
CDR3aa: CASIDTPARYGTEAFF

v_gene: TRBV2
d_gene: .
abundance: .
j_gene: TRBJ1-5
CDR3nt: TGTGCCAGCAGTGGGGAGAGGTTCGGGCCCCAGCATTTT
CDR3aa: CASSGERFGPQHF

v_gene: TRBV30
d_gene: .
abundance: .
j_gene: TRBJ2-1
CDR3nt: TGTGCCTGGAGTGTTGGCCTGGAGGGGGAGCAGTTCTTC
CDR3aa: CAWSVGLEGEQFF

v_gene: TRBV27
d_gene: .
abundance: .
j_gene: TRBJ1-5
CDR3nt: TGTGCCAGCAGTTTAGGGCAGGGGCTATATCAGCCCCAGCATTTT
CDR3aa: CASSLGQGLYQPQHF

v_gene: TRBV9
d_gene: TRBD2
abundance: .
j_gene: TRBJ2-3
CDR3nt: TGTGCCAGCAGCTTCGAAGTAGCGGGGGGATCCCCTAGCACAGATACGCAGTATTTT
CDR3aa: CASSFEVAGGSPSTDTQYF

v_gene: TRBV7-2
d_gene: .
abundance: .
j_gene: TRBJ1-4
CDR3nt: TGTGCCAGCAGCTTAGCGGGAGGGGTGGGTGAAAAACTGTTTTTT
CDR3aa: CASSLAGGVGEKLFF

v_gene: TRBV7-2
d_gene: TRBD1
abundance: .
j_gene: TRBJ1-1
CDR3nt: TGTGCCAGCAGCGAGGACAGGGATATCACTGAAGCTTTCTTT
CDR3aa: CASSEDRDITEAFF

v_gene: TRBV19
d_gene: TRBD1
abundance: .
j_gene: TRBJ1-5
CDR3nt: TGTGCCAGTAGTCAGGACAGGGCGTATCAGCCCCAGCATTTT
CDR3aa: CASSQDRAYQPQHF

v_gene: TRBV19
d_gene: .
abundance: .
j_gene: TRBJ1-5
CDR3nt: TGTGCCAGTAGTATAGCGGAGACCCCTCATCAGCCCCAGCATTTT
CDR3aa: CASSIAETPHQPQHF

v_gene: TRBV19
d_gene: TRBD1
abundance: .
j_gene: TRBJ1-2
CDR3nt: TGTGCCAGTAGTATCGGACAGGGGGCGCAGGATGGCTACACCTTC
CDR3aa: CASSIGQGAQDGYTF

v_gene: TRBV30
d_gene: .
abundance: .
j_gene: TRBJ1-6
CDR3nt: TGTGCCTGGAGTTCGGCGGTGAGCTCCTATAATTCACCCCTCCACTTT
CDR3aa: CAWSSAVSSYNSPLHF

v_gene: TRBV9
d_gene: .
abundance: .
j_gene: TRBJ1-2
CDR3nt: TGTGCCAGCAGCGTAGGGTTCAAAGGCGGACAGAACTATGGCTACACCTTC
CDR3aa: CASSVGFKGGQNYGYTF

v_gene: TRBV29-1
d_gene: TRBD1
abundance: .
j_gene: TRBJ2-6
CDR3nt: TGCAGCGTTGAACGGACAGGGGGCGCGCCTGGGGCCAACGTCCTGACTTTC
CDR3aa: CSVERTGGAPGANVLTF

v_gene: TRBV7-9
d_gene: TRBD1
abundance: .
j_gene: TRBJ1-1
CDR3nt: TGTGCCAGCAGCTCCCGGGACAGGGACTCCGCTTTCTTT
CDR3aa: CASSSRDRDSAFF

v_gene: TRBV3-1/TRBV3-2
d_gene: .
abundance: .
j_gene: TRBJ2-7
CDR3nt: TGTGCCAGCAGCCAAGATCCGGGGGGCAGGAACGAGCAGTACTTC
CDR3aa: CASSQDPGGRNEQYF

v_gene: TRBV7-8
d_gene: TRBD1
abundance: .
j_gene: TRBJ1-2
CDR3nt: TGTGCCAGCAGCCCCCGGACAGGGGTCTATGGCTACACCTTC
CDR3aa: CASSPRTGVYGYTF

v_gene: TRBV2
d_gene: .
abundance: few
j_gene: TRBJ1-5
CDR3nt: TGTGCCAGCAGTGAACAGGGCTCGAGTCAGCCCCAGCATTTT
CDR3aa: CASSEQGSSQPQHF

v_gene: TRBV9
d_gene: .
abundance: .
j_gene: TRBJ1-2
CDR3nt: TGTGCCAGCAGCGCGCGGACAGAGGGCAGACCCACCTTC
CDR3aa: CASSARTEGRPTF

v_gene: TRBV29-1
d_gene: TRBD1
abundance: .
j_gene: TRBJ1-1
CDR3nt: TGCAGCGTACAGGGGGCAAACACTGAAGCTTTCTTT
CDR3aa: CSVQGANTEAFF

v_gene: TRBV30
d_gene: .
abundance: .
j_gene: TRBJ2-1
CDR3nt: TGTGCCTGGAGTGGGGGACTCCCCTACAATGAGCAGTTCTTC
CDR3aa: CAWSGGLPYNEQFF

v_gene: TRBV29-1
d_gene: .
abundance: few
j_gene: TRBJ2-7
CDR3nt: TGCAGCGTTCAGGGCTACGAGCAGTACTTC
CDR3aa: CSVQGYEQYF

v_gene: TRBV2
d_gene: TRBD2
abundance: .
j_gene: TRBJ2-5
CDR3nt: TGTGCCAGCAGTGCATGGGAGGGACTTGAGGAGACCCAGTACTTC
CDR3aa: CASSAWEGLEETQYF